These 28 T cell receptor beta chains were all obtained from the same sample, sequenced in a study of CDR3 diversity in severe acne. TCRdb analysed the PCR reads with MiXCR anew, one entry per CDR3 protein. The sample records about 97,000 distinct CDR3 sequences, roughly 51% being singletons. Sample: blood. Every receptor here comes from a male donor with acne.

This clonotype appeared many times. The chain is built from TRBV20-1 and TRBJ2-7, with 9 bases aligning to TRBD1. CDR3 length: 14 amino acids. J gave up 5 bases and V 5 bases, and 10 bases lay outside the gene matches. Germline CDR1 is DFQATT and CDR2 is SNEGSKA (reference sequence). CDR3 residues: CSAGTGQQLHEQYV. The CDR3 DNA reads as TGCAGTGCTGGGACAGGGCAACAACTCCACGAGCAGTACGTC.

This clonotype was seen more than once but under ten times. A much larger clone sits a single nucleotide away, making a read error possible. V and J are TRBV29-1 and TRBJ1-2; D not certain. In germline, CDR1 is SQVTM, CDR2 ANQGSEA. This CDR3 contains 10 residues. Trimming took 6 bases from V and 10 from J, leaving 12 bases between them. DNA of the CDR3: TGCAGCGTAGAGACTGGGGACTACACCTTC. Amino acids: CSVETGDYTF.

This clonotype was seen ten or more times. The genes are TRBV5-1 and TRBJ1-2, with TRBD1 as a possible D gene (5 bases). Per the germline V gene, CDR1 is SGHRS and CDR2 is YFSETQ. V gave up 2 bases and J gave up 2 bases, with 10 bases separating them. The CDR3 contains 14 residues. The CDR3 DNA reads as TGCGCCAGCAGCTTTGACAGTACCAACTATGGCTACACCTTC. Amino acids: CASSFDSTNYGYTF.

This rearrangement joins TRBV2 to TRBJ1-3; D uncertain. Germline V CDR1 and CDR2: SNHLY, FYNNEI. V was pared by 1 base and J by 10 bases, with 5 bases between. The CDR3 is 11 amino acids. CDR3 DNA: TGTGCCAGCAGTGAAGACCGTACCATATATTTT. Residues: CASSEDRTIYF.

At least ten counts were recorded for this clonotype. J is TRBJ1-5 and V is TRBV2, with no clear D. The CDR3 consists of 13 residues. Trimming took off 5 bases at V and 4 bases at J, with 9 bases between the two ends. Germline V gene data show CDR1 as SNHLY and CDR2 as FYNNEI. CDR3 sequence (DNA): TGTGCCAGCAGTCCGAATCCAAATCAGCCCCAGCATTTT. Amino acids: CASSPNPNQPQHF.

This clonotype was seen repeatedly, ten times or more. This sequence joins TRBV24-1 and TRBJ2-2; D is unresolved. This CDR3 spans 13 amino acids. The germline V gene has CDR1 KGHDR and CDR2 SFDVKD. The V gene lost 4 bases and the J gene lost 6 bases, with 8 bases spanning the gap. CDR3 sequence reads: CATSELTAGELFF. In nucleotides, the CDR3 is TGTGCCACCAGTGAGCTGACGGCCGGGGAGCTGTTTTTT.

This chain links TRBV7-9 with TRBJ2-7; 7 nucleotides align to TRBD2. The CDR3 totals 14 residues. J lost 0 bases, V lost 5 bases, and 4 bases had no gene match. CDR1 and CDR2 from the germline V gene are SEHNR and FQNEAQ (reference sequence). The CDR3 loop reads CASSPGTTSYEQYF. CDR3 bases: TGTGCCAGCAGCCCAGGGACTACCTCCTACGAGCAGTACTTC.

Turning to this clonotype: A read error is possible here, since a much larger clone lies one base away. This chain links TRBV19 with TRBJ2-6; D remains unclear. There are 16 residues in the CDR3. Germline V gene data show CDR1 as LNHDA and CDR2 as SQIVND (reference sequence). V lost 2 bases and J lost 6, with 14 bases in between. CDR3 coding DNA: TGTGCCAGTAGTATAAGGGCCCGGGCTGAGGCCAACGTCCTGACTTTC. Its translation: CASSIRARAEANVLTF. The full variable domain, in which reference TRBV19 and TRBJ2-6 provide the parts outside the CDR3, is DGGITQSPKYLFRKEGQNVTLSCEQNLNHDAMYWYRQDPGQGLRLIYYSQIVNDFQKGDIAEGYSVSREKKESFPLTVTSAQKNPTAFYLCASSIRARAEANVLTFGAGSRLTVL.

The CDR3 region is CSARHRDREVDYTF. In DNA, the CDR3 is TGCAGTGCTAGACACCGGGACAGGGAAGTCGACTACACCTTC. V gene TRBV29-1 combines with J gene TRBJ1-2, with 9 bases lining up with TRBD1. This CDR3 region has 14 residues. Germline lookup yields CDR1 SQVTM and CDR2 ANQGSEA.

As regards this clonotype: Germline and junction disagree at one end, which may indicate a read error. The V call is TRBV6-2 or TRBV6-3, the J call TRBJ2-7; 10 bases line up with TRBD1. Germline CDR1 reads MNHEY; CDR2 reads SVGEGT. The CDR3 runs to 10 residues. The CDR3 sequence is CASKFGQGDF. CDR3 DNA sequence: TGTGCCAGCAAATTCGGACAGGGGGACTTC.

The chain recombines TRBV20-1 with TRBJ2-7; maybe TRBD2 (5 bases). Germline loops: CDR1 DFQATT, CDR2 SNEGSKA (reference sequence). The ends were cut back, 7 bases at V and 0 bases at J, with 13 bases in the middle. This CDR3 contains 13 residues. The CDR3 loop is CSVEGSFSYEQYF. CDR3 bases: TGCAGTGTTGAAGGGAGTTTCTCCTACGAGCAGTACTTC.

This clonotype was detected only a few times. This chain links TRBV5-6 with TRBJ2-2, with D perhaps matching TRBD1 (6 bases). This CDR3 has 15 residues. Trimming stripped 1 base from V and 4 bases from J, with 11 bases between. In germline, CDR1 is SGHDT, CDR2 YYEEEE. The CDR3 here is CASSLLGAGTGELFF. The CDR3 bases are TGTGCCAGCAGCTTGCTGGGGGCGGGCACCGGGGAGCTGTTTTTT.

This clonotype was detected many times. The rearrangement links TRBV6-4 to TRBJ2-2; D perhaps matches TRBD1 (6 bases). From germline, CDR1 is MRHNA and CDR2 SNTAGT. This CDR3 has 14 residues. Trimming took 3 bases from V and 5 from J, leaving 10 bases between them. CDR3 sequence: CASSEQGSTGELFF. CDR3 DNA: TGTGCCAGCAGTGAACAGGGAAGTACCGGGGAGCTGTTTTTT.

The chain links TRBV10-3 to TRBJ1-1, with TRBD1 matching 7 bases. Germline assignment: CDR1 ENHRY and CDR2 SYGVKD. V was clipped by 4 bases and J by 1 base; unmatched bases: 9. The CDR3 length is 16 residues. CDR3 DNA: TGTGCCATCAGTGGCCAGGTACAGGGGACGAACACTGAAGCTTTCTTT. Translation gives CAISGQVQGTNTEAFF.

The genes are TRBV29-1 and TRBJ2-5; a weak D match, TRBD1 (7 bases). Trimming left V 4 bases short and J 5 bases short, with 26 bases between. The CDR3 has 17 residues. CDR1 SQVTM and CDR2 ANQGSEA come from the germline V gene. The CDR3 DNA reads as TGCAGCGTTGTGTCCCCCTGGGACAGATTAGGGGGGGAGACCCAGTACTTC. It is translated as CSVVSPWDRLGGETQYF.

The chain uses TRBV28 and TRBJ2-7, with 9 bases that match TRBD1. This CDR3 is 16 amino acids long. Per germline, CDR1 MDHEN and CDR2 SYDVKM. V gave up 5 bases and J gave up 3 bases; unmatched junction bases: 11. CDR3 sequence: CASSNRPGQGIYEQYF. The CDR3 DNA is TGTGCCAGCAGTAACCGGCCGGGACAGGGAATCTACGAGCAGTACTTC.

The V call is TRBV9, the J call TRBJ2-7; 8 bases are shared with TRBD1. The CDR3 runs 15 residues. The V segment lost 0 bases and the J segment 6 bases; nucleotides outside the gene matches: 8. Germline V gene sequence: CDR1 SGDLS, CDR2 YYNGEE. CDR3 bases: TGTGCCAGCAGCGTAGGCGGCCAGGGGGCTGTCGAGCAGTACTTC. It translates to CASSVGGQGAVEQYF.

In its sample, this clonotype was seen once. The chain has TRBV10-3 and TRBJ2-5; perhaps TRBD1 as D (5 bases). The V end lost 3 bases, the J end lost 4 bases, and 6 bases lay between the germline ends. The CDR3 is 12 residues long. The germline gives CDR1 ENHRY, CDR2 SYGVKD. The CDR3 bases are TGTGCCATCAGTGAAGGGGTAGAGACCCAGTACTTC. Its protein is CAISEGVETQYF.

The chain employs TRBV7-2 and TRBJ2-5; the D gene could be TRBD1 or TRBD2 (5 bases each). Trimming removed 6 bases at V and 6 bases at J, with 5 bases between. Germline values: CDR1 SGHTA, CDR2 FQGNSA. This CDR3 is built from 10 residues. The CDR3 here is CASRGQTQYF. CDR3 bases: TGTGCCAGCAGGGGACAGACCCAGTACTTC.

This clonotype occurred a few times. V usage is TRBV6-1 and J usage is TRBJ1-5; D is unresolved. CDR1 is MNHNS, CDR2 SASEGT, per germline. Trimming removed 7 bases at V and 11 bases at J, with 18 bases between. The CDR3 contains 13 residues. The CDR3 DNA sequence: TGTGCCAGCATCCCCCACCGAGGCGTAGCCCAGCATTTT. Amino acids: CASIPHRGVAQHF.

This clonotype came up many times. The chain is built from TRBV5-1 and TRBJ2-4, with TRBD2 matching 7 bases. Per the germline V gene, CDR1 is SGHRS and CDR2 is YFSETQ. V was clipped by 0 bases and J by 11 bases; unmatched bases: 8. The CDR3 is 14 residues long. The CDR3 region is CASSLEGREGVQYF. The CDR3, as DNA: TGCGCCAGCAGCTTGGAGGGAAGGGAGGGCGTTCAGTACTTC.

The V call is TRBV25-1, the J call TRBJ1-6; possible D gene TRBD1, 6 bases. Germline CDR1 reads MGHDK; CDR2 reads SYGVNS. V dropped 5 bases and J dropped 7 bases, with 9 bases sitting between them. This CDR3 contains 13 residues. The CDR3: CASSIQGNSPLHF. The CDR3 region has the DNA TGTGCCAGCAGTATCCAGGGGAATTCACCCCTCCACTTT.

This clonotype showed up just once. A read error may account for a junction end that differs from germline. The genes are TRBV10-3 and TRBJ1-6; TRBD1 aligns across 8 bases. Germline V lookup: CDR1 ENHRY, CDR2 SYGVKD. The CDR3 consists of 15 residues. CDR3 residues: CASSEWTGSNSPLHF. The CDR3 DNA sequence: TGTGCCAGCAGTGAATGGACAGGGAGTAATTCACCCCTCCACTTT.

This clonotype occurred once. This could be a read error, since a much larger clone is one nucleotide away. The rearrangement links TRBV5-1 to TRBJ1-1, with D perhaps TRBD1 (5 bases). The CDR3 is 20 residues long. Germline CDR1 and CDR2: SGHRS and YFSETQ. DNA for the CDR3: TGCGCCTGCAGCTTGGCCGAAAGCAGGGCGCAGCACGCAATGAACACTGAAGCTTTCTTT. Its translation: CACSLAESRAQHAMNTEAFF.

This clonotype was recorded at least ten times. The chain joins TRBV7-2 to TRBJ2-5, with 8 bases lining up with TRBD1. Trimming took 1 base from V and 5 from J; bases not matched to a gene: 9. Germline values: CDR1 SGHTA, CDR2 FQGNSA. This CDR3 comprises 16 residues. Written as DNA, the CDR3 is TGTGCCAGCAGCTTAGTTTTGGCAGGGGGCCGGGAGACCCAGTACTTC. Translating gives CASSLVLAGGRETQYF.

This clonotype was counted many times. The V gene is TRBV12-3 or TRBV12-4, the J gene TRBJ1-1, with TRBD1 identical over 8 bases. The ends lost 4 bases at V and 0 bases at J; junction bases unmatched: 1. The CDR3 contains 14 residues. CDR3 sequence: CASSWTGMNTEAFF. In DNA, the CDR3 is TGTGCCAGCAGTTGGACAGGGATGAACACTGAAGCTTTCTTT.

Regarding this clonotype: One end of the junction does not line up with germline, which may come from a read error. The chain combines TRBV2 with TRBJ2-3; no firm D call. CDR3 size: 14 residues. The germline V gene has CDR1 SNHLY and CDR2 FYNNEI. DNA for the CDR3: TGTGCCGGCAGTGGGTGGCTGCACACAGATACGCAGTATTTT. This gives the protein CAGSGWLHTDTQYF.

The table lists this clonotype with many counts. V gene TRBV6-1 combines with J gene TRBJ2-7; maybe TRBD2 (5 bases). The germline V gene encodes CDR1 MNHNS and CDR2 SASEGT. V lost 1 base to trimming and J lost 2 bases, with 12 bases between them. This CDR3 has 15 amino acids. The CDR3 region has the DNA TGTGCCAGCAGTGAAGGGGGAGCCCAAACCTACGAGCAGTACTTC. Translated: CASSEGGAQTYEQYF.